One and the same sample provided the 10 T cell receptor beta chains below, sequenced in a study of OX40 agonist ivuxolimab in advanced cancers. Sequencing was performed with immunoSEQ multiplex PCR; in TCRdb, only in-frame clones are kept and a portion is missing. The sample has about 42,000 clones, approximately 83% seen once; the top ten hold approximately 25%. Material: CD4+ or CD8+ T cells sorted from blood, obtained in a trial of the OX40 agonist ivuxolimab. These receptors all come from an adult with an advanced solid tumor such as melanoma, head and neck, liver or kidney cancer.

V is TRBV18 and J is TRBJ2-1, with 13 bases aligning to TRBD2. V trimming: 0 bases; J trimming: 4 bases; junction bases outside the gene matches: 0. CDR1 and CDR2 (germline): KGHSH, LQKENI. The CDR3 extends over 16 amino acids. In nucleotides, the CDR3 is TGTGCCAGCTCACCACCGGGACTAGCGGGGTACAATGAGCAGTTCTTC. It encodes CASSPPGLAGYNEQFF.

CDR3 protein: CASSLDRSQPQHF. The CDR3 nucleotides read TGTGCCAGCAGCTTAGACAGGAGTCAGCCCCAGCATTTT. The V gene is TRBV7-3, the J gene TRBJ1-5; the D gene is possibly TRBD1 (6 bases). This CDR3 comprises 13 residues. With 2 bases removed from V and 6 bases from J, the gap between germline ends came to 8 bases. Per the germline V gene, CDR1 is SGHTA and CDR2 is FQGTGA.

This clone turned up a few times. The chain has TRBV5-5 and TRBJ2-7; D is tentatively TRBD1 or TRBD2 (5 bases each). V was clipped by 5 bases and J by 4 bases, with 19 bases between them. In germline, CDR1 is SGHKS, CDR2 YYEKEE (reference sequence). This CDR3 is 15 amino acids long. For the CDR3, the DNA is TGTGCCAGCAGTACTGAGGGGTTCGTTCGGTACGAGCAGTACTTC. Translation: CASSTEGFVRYEQYF.

CDR3 sequence reads: CASSTASGTSYEQYF. The CDR3 bases are TGTGCCAGCAGTACCGCGAGCGGGACGTCCTACGAGCAGTACTTC. The chain has TRBV27 and TRBJ2-7; 7 bases map to TRBD2. The germline CDR1 and CDR2 sequences are MNHEY and SMNVEV (reference sequence). The CDR3 is 15 residues long. After removal of 5 bases from V and 1 base from J, the junction contained 8 bases not matched to a gene.

This chain uses TRBV7-2 with TRBJ2-5, with D possibly being TRBD1 or TRBD2 (6 bases each). The ends were cut back, 2 bases at V and 3 bases at J, with 7 bases in the middle. Germline V gives CDR1 SGHTA, CDR2 FQGNSA. The CDR3 spans 13 residues. CDR3 amino acids: CASSLRGEETQYF. For the CDR3, the DNA is TGTGCCAGCAGCTTAAGGGGGGAAGAGACCCAGTACTTC.

This clone has just a few counts. The J gene is TRBJ1-2, the V gene TRBV11-2; 8 bases are a match to TRBD1. This CDR3 is 13 amino acids long. The germline gives CDR1 SGHAT, CDR2 FQNNGV. J was trimmed by 11 bases and V by 4 bases; bases with no gene match: 9. The CDR3 sequence is CASSSGTGYRYTF. CDR3 bases: TGTGCCAGCAGCTCCGGGACAGGTTATCGTTACACCTTC.

CDR3 region: CASSLVFGSGANVLTF. The CDR3 DNA reads as TGCGCCAGCAGCTTGGTTTTCGGCTCTGGGGCCAACGTCCTGACTTTC. V usage is TRBV5-1 and J usage is TRBJ2-6; D is undetermined. Germline CDR1 reads SGHRS; CDR2 reads YFSETQ. CDR3 length equals 16 residues. Trimming took 0 bases from V and 0 from J, leaving 7 bases between them.

The chain recombines TRBV28 with TRBJ2-2; TRBD1 is a possible D gene (5 bases). The CDR3 runs 15 residues. Deletions cut 1 base from V and 3 bases from J, with 9 bases between. The germline gives CDR1 MDHEN, CDR2 SYDVKM. CDR3: CASSLSRRDTGELFF. The CDR3 DNA reads as TGTGCCAGCAGTTTATCTCGCAGGGACACCGGGGAGCTGTTTTTT.

This sequence joins TRBV11-2 and TRBJ2-3, with 7 bases lining up with TRBD1. Germline lookup yields CDR1 SGHAT and CDR2 FQNNGV. Trimming removed 1 base from V and 2 bases from J; junction bases left unmatched: 6. The CDR3 spans 16 residues. CDR3 sequence reads: CASSLGTGVFTDTQYF. CDR3 in DNA: TGTGCCAGCAGCTTAGGTACAGGGGTCTTCACAGATACGCAGTATTTT.

The chain employs TRBV4-1 and TRBJ1-3; D remains unclear. The CDR3 is 16 amino acids. Germline V gene sequence: CDR1 MGHRA, CDR2 YSYEKL. The germline V and J ends were trimmed by 0 bases and 0 bases, with 9 bases remaining between them. The CDR3: CASSQDSITSGNTIYF. CDR3 coding DNA: TGCGCCAGCAGCCAAGACAGTATTACCTCTGGAAACACCATATATTTT.